The subject of this entry is one TCR beta chain. The antigen is unknown. Trimming cost V 3 bases and J 2 bases; bases outside gene matches: 4. Germline-derived CDR1 and CDR2 are SGDLS and YYNGEE. The CDR3 consists of 16 residues. These data are taken from a study of early T cells in non-severe SARS-CoV-2 infection. Study summary: Sequencing input comprised bulk RNA from unsorted whole blood; chain pairing was not available. Study-wide results and caveats: Reliance on VDJdb matching favored anti-spike CD8 responses; private and CD4 specificities were missed.

Each single cDNA molecule received a unique molecular identifier. TCRdb re-called the 5' RACE reads through MiXCR, storing one row per CDR3 protein. The sample contains 65,000 to 75,000 distinct CDR3 sequences, around 10% of which appear only once. Sample: whole blood. This TCR was recovered from an adult who was a healthcare worker with PCR-confirmed SARS-CoV-2 infection or an uninfected control (not recorded which). This chain links TRBV9 with TRBJ2-2; 10 nucleotides align to TRBD1. The CDR3 DNA sequence: TGTGCCAGCAGCGCTGACAGGGGGCGCAACACCGGGGAGCTGTTTTTT. Encoded protein: CASSADRGRNTGELFF.